A selection of T cell receptor beta chains follows, all from one sample in a study of blood T cells in healthy people across ages. From the 5' RACE reads, TCRdb called clonotypes with MiXCR, one entry per CDR3 protein. This table holds 1.4 million or so distinct CDR3 sequences, roughly 43% found once. The material sequenced was blood. The origin of the receptors is a woman between 18 and 29 years old in good health. CDR3s include the opening cysteine and the closing phenylalanine or tryptophan.

v_call cdr3_aa
TRBV9 CASSVETGRARYEQFF
TRBV5-1 CASSLEVAGVDTQYF
TRBV6-1 CASSERTGNTIYF
TRBV20-1 CSARVGGGGETQYF
TRBV29-1 CSVVGIGEQYF
TRBV7-9 CASSQDRGAGTEAFF
TRBV11-2 CASSLDRGHATYEQYF
TRBV27 CASKLRGGELFF
TRBV6-5 CASSRLAGEDTQYF
TRBV5-1 CASRGTGVYDEQFF
TRBV28 CASSFRDRGYQETQYF
TRBV9 CASGGWNSPNEQFF
TRBV12-3/TRBV12-4 CASQDHPGGGYTF
TRBV5-1 CASSFSVHNEQFF
TRBV25-1 CASSDRDRYNEQFF
TRBV5-6 CASSTYSGTSPYF
TRBV11-2 CASSFGVTGENTEAFF
TRBV6-2/TRBV6-3 CASSSDRPFRKETQFF
TRBV6-6 CASSSGTVGDEQYF
TRBV5-1 CASSLVGINEQFF
TRBV6-6 CASRSGTGNPGNTIYF
TRBV12-3/TRBV12-4 CASSLRFRNSPLHF
TRBV29-1 CSVRQSHEQYF
TRBV7-9 CASSLAVGDTEAFF
TRBV12-3/TRBV12-4 CASGILGDEQYF
TRBV6-2/TRBV6-3 CASKRGQGYTGELFF
TRBV6-2/TRBV6-3 CASSYGSGTVTGELFF